This T cell receptor (beta chain) comes out of a study of T cell responses to AZD1222 COVID-19 vaccine. Findings of the study overall: Donors skewed white British and female; clonal diversity was possibly underestimated.

In the case of this clone: Its target is not known.

CDR3 length: 13 amino acids. Germline CDR1 is SEHNR and CDR2 is FQNEAQ (reference sequence). The V and J ends lost 8 bases and 5 bases respectively, with 14 bases between them. Method: immunoSEQ multiplex PCR; TCRdb's copy keeps in-frame clones and lacks some. The sample shows over 150,000 clones, almost 95% of them seen only once. This clonotype originated in an adult in good health. The material sequenced was peripheral blood, taken on day 0 of AZD1222 vaccination. The rearrangement uses TRBV7-9 and TRBJ2-3; tentatively, D is TRBD2 (6 bases). The CDR3 is CASARGSLDTQYF. The CDR3 DNA reads TGTGCCAGCGCACGGGGGAGTTTAGATACGCAGTATTTT.